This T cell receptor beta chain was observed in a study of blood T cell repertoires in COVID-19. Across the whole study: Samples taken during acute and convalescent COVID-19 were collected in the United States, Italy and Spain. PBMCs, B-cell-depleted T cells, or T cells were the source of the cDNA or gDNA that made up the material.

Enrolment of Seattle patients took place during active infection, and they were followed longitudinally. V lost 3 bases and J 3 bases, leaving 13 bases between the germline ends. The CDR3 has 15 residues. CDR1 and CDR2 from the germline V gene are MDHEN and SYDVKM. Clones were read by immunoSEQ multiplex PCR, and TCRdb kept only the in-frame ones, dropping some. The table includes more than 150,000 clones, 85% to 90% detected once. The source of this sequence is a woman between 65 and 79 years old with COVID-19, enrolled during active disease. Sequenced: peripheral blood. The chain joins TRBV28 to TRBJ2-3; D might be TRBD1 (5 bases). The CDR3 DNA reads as TGTGCCAGCAGTTTGGGCAGGGTCGGGACAGATACGCAGTATTTT. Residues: CASSLGRVGTDTQYF. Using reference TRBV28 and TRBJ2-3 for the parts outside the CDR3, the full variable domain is DVKVTQSSRYLVKRTGEKVFLECVQDMDHENMFWYRQDPGLGLRLIYFSYDVKMKEKGDIPEGYSVSREKKERFSLILESASTNQTSMYLCASSLGRVGTDTQYFGPGTRLTVL.